This entry concerns a single T cell receptor (beta chain). Antigen specificity is unknown. This sample is part of a study of shared clonotypes between healthy human individuals. Germline V gives CDR1 SGHTA, CDR2 FQGNSA. Trimming took 1 base from V and 2 from J, leaving 8 bases between them. The CDR3 covers 14 residues. TCRdb's table, derived via immunoSEQ multiplex PCR, lists solely in-frame clones and lacks some. The data contain about 2.3 million clones, just under 95% of them singletons. The study, taken as a whole, reports: As a rule, naive subsets had a larger estimated richness than memory subsets.

Nashville, Tennessee was home to all donors, each a Caucasian adult. J is TRBJ1-2 and V is TRBV7-2; possibly TRBD1 for D (5 bases). The sequenced sample was naive CD4+ T cells from PBMCs. As for subset: CD45RA+ positively selected. The sequence was collected from a man aged 18 to 30 in good health. Some clones in this sample may be carry-over from other donors' samples. CDR3 protein: CASSLEGNNYGYTF. Written as DNA, the CDR3 is TGTGCCAGCAGCTTAGAGGGGAACAACTATGGCTACACCTTC.